Below are 27 T cell receptor delta chains sequenced from a single sample in a study of γδ T cells in repeated Plasmodium falciparum infection. TCRdb reanalysed the multiplex PCR reads via CATT. The sample carries around 82,000 delta-chain clones, 1.4% recorded once. Vgamma9/Vdelta2+ and Vdelta2-negative gammadelta T cells were flow-sorted from PBMC for bulk sequencing. The specimen was gamma-delta T cells from blood. The receptors were sampled from a pool of human donors (malaria-infected and uninfected, not separated).

This clone was found a few times. This may come from a read error, since a much larger clone is one base off. Other DNA sequences in the sample encode the same CDR3. The V call is TRDV1, the J call TRDJ1; 11 bases agree with TRDD3. The germline V gene encodes CDR1 TSWWSYY and CDR2 QGS. The CDR3 has 19 residues. The CDR3 protein is CALGELGLLPTSGGYKLIF. In DNA form, the CDR3 reads TGTGCCCTTGGGGAACTGGGGCTTCTTCCTACGTCTGGGGGATACAAACTCATCTTT.

To note about this clone: The protein that TCRdb holds for this DNA derives from a much larger clone and differs from the translated DNA at residue 5, which likely indicates a read error; the protein shown here is translated from the DNA. CDR3 sequence: CALGDPRLPHWGIRYYTDKLIF. CDR3 coding DNA: TGTGCTCTTGGGGACCCCCGTCTTCCCCACTGGGGGATCCGATATTACACCGATAAACTCATCTTT. V is TRDV1 and J is TRDJ1; 10 bases line up with TRDD3. The J gene is not listed in TCRdb, so it was assigned here from a DNA match to germline. The germline V gene encodes CDR1 TSWWSYY and CDR2 QGS. The ends lost 3 bases at V and 0 bases at J; junction bases unmatched: 22. The CDR3 extends over 22 amino acids.

This clone was observed many times. This likely reflects a read error, since a far larger clone is one base away. Distinct nucleotide sequences in the sample also encode this CDR3. The V gene is TRDV1, the J gene TRDJ1, with D possibly TRDD3 on 7 matching bases. The J gene was missing in TCRdb and was found by matching the end of the DNA to germline. Germline values: CDR1 TSWWSYY, CDR2 QGS. The CDR3 has 28 amino acids. CDR3 in DNA: TGTGCCCTTGGGGAACGAAAGGACGAAAGGGGAAAGTCCCTACGTATTCCTAGGGGGGGATGGTCGGTCGATAAACTCATCTTT. It translates to CALGERKDERGKSLRIPRGGWSVDKLIF.

A few counts support this clone. Written as DNA, the CDR3 is TGTGCTCTTGGGGAAATCAACCCCTTCCTAGGATGGGGGTACGATAAACTCATCTTT. Its translation: CALGEINPFLGWGYDKLIF. This chain uses TRDV1 with TRDJ1; 8 bases agree with TRDD2. No J gene was available from TCRdb, and it was assigned here by a germline match of the DNA. Germline lookup yields CDR1 TSWWSYY and CDR2 QGS. This CDR3 region has 19 residues. V trimming: 2 bases; J trimming: 4 bases; junction bases outside the gene matches: 18.

The table lists this clone with many counts. For this DNA, TCRdb reports the protein of a much larger clone, which diverges at residue 12, most likely from a read error; the protein presented here is translated directly from the DNA. The chain is built from TRDV2 and TRDJ2; maybe TRDD3 (6 bases). Germline lookup yields CDR1 GEAIGNYY and CDR2 EKD. The CDR3 is made up of 14 amino acids. Written as DNA, the CDR3 is TGTGCCTGTGACACCTGGGGATTGACAGCACAACCCTTCTTT. Its protein is CACDTWGLTAQPFF.

This clone was observed many times. This sample includes further DNA sequences coding for the same CDR3. The rearrangement uses TRDV2 and TRDJ1; D is perhaps TRDD3 (5 bases). The V gene's germline CDR1 is GEAIGNYY and CDR2 EKD. Trimming left V 5 bases short and J 0 bases short, with 18 bases between. This CDR3 is 16 amino acids long. As DNA, the CDR3 is TGTGCCTGTGTCCCTCTCTCTCAGGGGAACACCGATAAACTCATCTTT. Translation: CACVPLSQGNTDKLIF.

About this clone: A far larger clone is only one base removed, so a read error is likely. This CDR3 is also generated by other DNA sequences in the sample. This chain joins TRDV1 and TRDJ1; D possibly uses TRDD2 or TRDD3 (5 bases each). The CDR3 has 26 amino acids. Germline loops: CDR1 TSWWSYY, CDR2 QGS. CDR3: CALGELSRTYRTDYPYWRLYTDKLIF. DNA for the CDR3: TGTGCCCTTGGGGAACTCTCCAGGACCTACCGGACGGACTACCCGTACTGGAGGTTGTACACCGATAAACTCATCTTT.

This clone came up a few times. The protein held in TCRdb is that of a much larger clone and does not match this DNA's translation at residue 7, likely because of a read error; the protein shown is translated from the DNA. The chain combines TRDV1 with TRDJ1, with 8 bases fitting TRDD3. CDR3 length: 23 amino acids. Per germline, CDR1 TSWWSYY and CDR2 QGS. The ends lost 2 bases at V and 1 base at J; junction bases unmatched: 27. DNA for the CDR3: TGTGCTCTTGGGGAAAAAACGGCCCTTCCGAACTACTGGGGGCAAAGGTCCACCGATAAACTCATCTTT. It encodes CALGEKTALPNYWGQRSTDKLIF.

With regard to this clone: The TCRdb record carries a much larger clone's protein, which differs from this DNA's translation at residue 3; a read error is the likely cause, and the protein listed here is the DNA translation. In nucleotides, the CDR3 is TGTGCTCATGGGGTCCGTGGCCCCCCGGCCCTGAACTACTGGGGCCTTAAGGGGACCGATAAACTCATCTTT. Translation: CAHGVRGPPALNYWGLKGTDKLIF. V gene TRDV1 combines with J gene TRDJ1; 7 bases match TRDD3. Matching the DNA to germline supplied the J gene, which TCRdb does not give. This CDR3 has 24 residues. Germline V gives CDR1 TSWWSYY, CDR2 QGS.

Of note for this clone: A read error is likely here: a far larger clone is one base away. Other DNA sequences in the same sample also yield this CDR3. The chain is built from TRDV2 and TRDJ1, with TRDD3 identical over 9 bases. No J segment appears in TCRdb, so it was assigned here by matching the sequence to germline. Germline V lookup: CDR1 GEAIGNYY, CDR2 EKD. This CDR3 is 15 amino acids long. In nucleotides, the CDR3 is TGTGCCTGCGACAAATACTGGGGGAGACACGATAAACTCATCTTT. Amino acids: CACDKYWGRHDKLIF.

This clone was counted a few times. This likely came from a read error, as a far larger clone is one base away. Within the sample, other DNA sequences also encode this same CDR3. J is TRDJ4 and V is TRDV1; TRDD3 agrees at 13 bases. TCRdb leaves out the J gene; it was filled in here by matching the DNA to germline. This CDR3 is 22 amino acids long. V lost 2 bases, J lost 0 bases, and 21 bases stayed unmatched. Germline lookup yields CDR1 TSWWSYY and CDR2 QGS. The CDR3 reads CALGELANFITGGYAPARPLIF. The CDR3 DNA reads as TGTGCTCTTGGGGAATTAGCCAATTTCATTACTGGGGGATACGCCCCGGCCAGACCCCTGATCTTT.

Note on this clone: A far larger clone is only one base removed, so a read error is likely. This CDR3 is also generated by other DNA sequences in the sample. The V and J genes are TRDV1 and TRDJ1; 9 bases match TRDD3. No J gene is reported in TCRdb; it was inferred here by comparing the DNA with germline. V was clipped by 3 bases and J by 6 bases; unmatched bases: 11. The CDR3 covers 16 residues. Germline V lookup: CDR1 TSWWSYY, CDR2 QGS. CDR3 coding DNA: TGTGCTCTTGGGGAGTTCCCATTGGGGGATATATATAAACTCATCTTT. Its protein is CALGEFPLGDIYKLIF.

This clone has only a few counts. The protein given by TCRdb reflects a much larger clone and differs at residue 14 from this DNA's translation, likely from a read error; the protein shown is the DNA's translation. Different DNA sequences within this sample yield the same CDR3. The chain employs TRDV1 and TRDJ1; no firm D call. TCRdb is silent on the J gene; assignment here came from matching the DNA to germline. The CDR3 spans 24 residues. CDR1 and CDR2 from the germline V gene are TSWWSYY and QGS. Deletions cut 4 bases from V and 2 bases from J, with 41 bases between. In DNA, the CDR3 is TGTGCTCTTGGGGTCCGTGGCCCCCCGGCCCTGAACTACCGGGGCCTTAAGGGGACCGATAAACTCATCTTT. Translation: CALGVRGPPALNYRGLKGTDKLIF.

In its sample, this clone was seen a few times. The protein recorded in TCRdb matches a much larger clone and deviates from this DNA's translation at residue 21, suggesting a read error; the protein here is obtained by translating the DNA. The V gene call is TRDV1, and the J gene call is absent; TRDD3, the table's D call, was not compared with the DNA. The CDR3 loop spans 23 amino acids. Germline V gives CDR1 TSWWSYY, CDR2 QGS. The CDR3 is CALGELSSFLQYWGFMPRDKPIF. Written as DNA, the CDR3 is TGTGCTCTTGGGGAACTAAGCAGCTTCCTCCAATACTGGGGGTTTATGCCCCGGGATAAACCCATCTTT.

J gene calling gave no result, while the V gene is TRDV1; the table assigns TRDD3, which was not confirmed against the DNA. The CDR3 covers 18 residues. Germline lookup yields CDR1 TSWWSYY and CDR2 QGS. CDR3 residues: CALGGRPYWGITADKRIF. In DNA, the CDR3 is TGTGCTCTTGGGGGGCGGCCTTACTGGGGGATAACAGCCGATAAACGCATCTTT.

In this sample, this clone turned up many times. This chain joins TRDV2 and TRDJ1, with 12 bases aligning to TRDD3. In the absence of a J gene in TCRdb, the DNA was matched to germline to assign it here. This CDR3 has 18 amino acids. From germline, CDR1 is GEAIGNYY and CDR2 EKD. The junction had 7 bases not matched to a gene; V was cut back by 0 bases and J by 0 bases. Here the CDR3 DNA reads TGTGCCTGTGACACCTTGCGACTGGGGGATACAGACACCGATAAACTCATCTTT. Amino acids: CACDTLRLGDTDTDKLIF.

In its sample, this clone was seen a few times. Translating this DNA gives a protein that differs at residue 5 from the TCRdb one, which belongs to a much larger clone; a read error is likely, and the protein shown is this translation. In nucleotides, the CDR3 is TGTGCCTGTGTCCACGTACTGGGGGATACGGGCTGGGACACCCGACAGATGTTTTTC. Encoded protein: CACVHVLGDTGWDTRQMFF. The chain uses TRDV2 and TRDJ3, with TRDD3 identical over 13 bases. The J gene, left out of TCRdb, was set here by checking the DNA against germline. Germline CDR1 and CDR2: GEAIGNYY and EKD. CDR3 length: 19 residues. J lost 3 bases, V lost 5 bases, and 9 bases had no gene match.

This clone was found a few times. TCRdb attributes to this sequence the protein of a much larger clone, which differs from the DNA translation at residue 11; a read error is likely, and the protein displayed is translated from the DNA. This CDR3 reads CALCRLQNLLEASTDKLIF. DNA of the CDR3: TGTGCTCTTTGTCGCCTTCAGAATCTCCTGGAGGCTTCCACCGATAAACTCATCTTT. The V call is TRDV1, the J call TRDJ1, with D perhaps matching TRDD2 (5 bases). The V gene lost 8 bases and the J gene lost 1 base, with 29 bases spanning the gap. Germline assignment: CDR1 TSWWSYY and CDR2 QGS. The CDR3 runs 19 residues.

This clone was found a few times. A far larger clone is a single base away, which makes a read error likely. The sample carries other DNA sequences with the same CDR3. This sequence joins TRDV1 and TRDJ1; 11 bases fit TRDD3. The J gene, left out of TCRdb, was set here by checking the DNA against germline. CDR3 length equals 19 residues. V shed 0 bases and J 0 bases; nucleotides not matched to a gene: 9. Per germline, CDR1 TSWWSYY and CDR2 QGS. CDR3 bases: TGTGCTCTTGGGGAACTAGGCTGGGGGATACCCTCGTACACCGATAAACTCATCTTT. This codes for CALGELGWGIPSYTDKLIF.

A note on this clone: TCRdb has a much larger clone's protein, which differs at residue 21 from the translation of this DNA, likely because of a read error; what is shown is the protein translated from the DNA. The J gene is uncalled and the V gene is TRDV1; the table gives TRDD3 as D, unverified against the DNA. CDR1 and CDR2 from the germline V gene are TSWWSYY and QGS. The CDR3 contains 23 residues. The CDR3 loop is CALGDPTPSRTGGYAGYTDKPIF. In nucleotides, the CDR3 is TGTGCTCTTGGGGACCCGACCCCATCCCGTACTGGGGGATACGCGGGGTACACCGATAAACCCATCTTT.

With regard to this clone: It is likely a read error: a sequence one base away is far more abundant. This same CDR3 is encoded by further DNA sequences in the sample. V is TRDV1 and J is TRDJ1; 8 bases align to TRDD3. The ends lost 0 bases at V and 0 bases at J; junction bases unmatched: 12. Looked up from germline, CDR1 is TSWWSYY and CDR2 is QGS. CDR3 size: 19 residues. CDR3 in DNA: TGTGCTCTTGGGGAACTAGTGTCCGTTGTACTGGGGGACACCGATAAACTCATCTTT. Translation: CALGELVSVVLGDTDKLIF.

This clone was counted between two and nine times. The translation of this DNA and the TCRdb protein of a much larger clone differ at residue 11, probably owing to a read error; the protein shown here is translated from the DNA. The CDR3 sequence: CALGLPATGGCTDKLIF. The CDR3 DNA reads as TGTGCTCTTGGGCTTCCTGCGACTGGGGGATGCACCGATAAACTCATCTTT. The rearrangement links TRDV1 to TRDJ1; 10 positions agree with TRDD3. CDR3 size: 17 residues. Germline V CDR1 and CDR2: TSWWSYY, QGS. Trimming took 5 bases from V and 1 from J; bases not matched to a gene: 10.

Notes on this clone: The protein that TCRdb holds for this DNA derives from a much larger clone and differs from the translated DNA at residue 4, which likely indicates a read error; the protein shown here is translated from the DNA. The chain uses TRDV2 and TRDJ1; TRDD3 matches at 8 bases. With 5 bases clipped from V and 0 bases from J, the junction kept 10 bases outside the gene matches. Germline loops: CDR1 GEAIGNYY, CDR2 EKD. The CDR3 has 16 amino acids. The CDR3 bases are TGTGCCTGTGGCAGAGGGGGGATAACGTACACCGATAAACTCATCTTT. This sequence encodes CACGRGGITYTDKLIF.

As regards this clone: The translation of this DNA and the TCRdb protein of a much larger clone differ at residue 3, probably owing to a read error; the protein shown here is translated from the DNA. This chain uses TRDV1 with TRDJ1; 8 nucleotides align to TRDD2. TCRdb is silent on the J gene; assignment here came from matching the DNA to germline. The CDR3 loop spans 22 amino acids. Trimming removed 10 bases from V and 0 bases from J; junction bases left unmatched: 31. CDR1 is TSWWSYY and CDR2 is QGS in the germline V gene. The CDR3 loop reads CAPVTISLPTYWMGFYTDKLIF. Here the CDR3 DNA reads TGTGCTCCTGTAACCATCTCACTTCCTACTTACTGGATGGGCTTTTACACCGATAAACTCATCTTT.

This clone was detected only a few times. TCRdb has a much larger clone's protein, which differs at residue 9 from the translation of this DNA, likely because of a read error; what is shown is the protein translated from the DNA. The gene calls are TRDV1 and TRDJ1; D might be TRDD3 (9 bases). Per the germline V gene, CDR1 is TSWWSYY and CDR2 is QGS. The CDR3 contains 21 residues. The CDR3: CALGGAFLGRTGGKYTDKLIF. The CDR3, as DNA: TGTGCTCTTGGGGGGGCCTTCCTAGGCCGTACTGGGGGAAAGTACACCGATAAGCTCATCTTT.

This clone was seen ten or more times. Different DNA sequences within this sample yield the same CDR3. CDR3 in DNA: TGTGCTCTTGGGGAACGTGGTGGGGGATACGCGCGCTGCCTGTACACCGATAAACTCATCTTT. Translated: CALGERGGGYARCLYTDKLIF. This sequence joins TRDV1 and TRDJ1; 11 positions match TRDD3. Germline CDR1 is TSWWSYY and CDR2 is QGS. CDR3 length: 21 residues. The V segment lost 1 base and the J segment 0 bases; nucleotides outside the gene matches: 16.

For this clone: The TCRdb record carries a much larger clone's protein, which differs from this DNA's translation at residue 20; a read error is the likely cause, and the protein listed here is the DNA translation. The chain combines TRDV1 with TRDJ1; TRDD3 matches at 8 bases. Germline CDR1 reads TSWWSYY; CDR2 reads QGS. This CDR3 region has 26 residues. Unmatched junction bases numbered 33, after V lost 0 bases and J lost 0 bases. The CDR3 sequence is CALGELGRGLPTPWGRNLMHTDKLIF. Here the CDR3 DNA reads TGTGCTCTTGGGGAACTGGGGAGGGGCCTTCCCACGCCCTGGGGGAGAAACCTGATGCACACCGATAAACTCATCTTT.